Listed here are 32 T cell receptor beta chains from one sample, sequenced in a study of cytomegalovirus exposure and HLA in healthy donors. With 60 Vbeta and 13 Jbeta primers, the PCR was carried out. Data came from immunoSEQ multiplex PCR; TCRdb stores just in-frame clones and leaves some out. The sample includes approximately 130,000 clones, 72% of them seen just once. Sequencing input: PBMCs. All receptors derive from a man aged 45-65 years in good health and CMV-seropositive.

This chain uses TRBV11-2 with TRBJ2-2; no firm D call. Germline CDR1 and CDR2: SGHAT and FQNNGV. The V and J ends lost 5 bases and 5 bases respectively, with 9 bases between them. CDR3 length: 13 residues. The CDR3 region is CASSLAGTGELFF. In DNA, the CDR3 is TGTGCCAGCAGCCTGGCCGGGACCGGGGAGCTGTTTTTT.

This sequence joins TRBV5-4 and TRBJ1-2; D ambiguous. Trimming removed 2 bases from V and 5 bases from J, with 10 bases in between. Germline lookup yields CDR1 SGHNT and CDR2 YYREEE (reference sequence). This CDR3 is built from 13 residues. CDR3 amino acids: CASSFSGTYGYTF. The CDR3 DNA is TGTGCCAGCAGCTTCTCAGGCACGTATGGCTACACCTTC.

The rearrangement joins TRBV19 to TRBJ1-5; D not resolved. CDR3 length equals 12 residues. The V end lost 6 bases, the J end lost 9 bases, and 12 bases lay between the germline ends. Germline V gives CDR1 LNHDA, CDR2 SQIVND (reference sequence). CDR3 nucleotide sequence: TGTGCCAGTAGGGTCTTCGGGAGGCCCCAGCATTTT. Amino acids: CASRVFGRPQHF.

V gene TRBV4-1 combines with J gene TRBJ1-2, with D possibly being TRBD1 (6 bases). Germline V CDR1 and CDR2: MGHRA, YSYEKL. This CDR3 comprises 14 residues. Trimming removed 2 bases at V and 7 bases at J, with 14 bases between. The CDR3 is CASSQLIRDTGYTF. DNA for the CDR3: TGCGCCAGCAGCCAACTTATTCGGGACACTGGCTACACCTTC.

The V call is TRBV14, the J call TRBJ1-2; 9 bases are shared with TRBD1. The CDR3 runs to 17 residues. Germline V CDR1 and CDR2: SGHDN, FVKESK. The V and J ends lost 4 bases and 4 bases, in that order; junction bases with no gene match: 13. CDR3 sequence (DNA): TGTGCCAGCAGCCTAAGATTGCCCCAGACAGGGGGCTATGGCTACACCTTC. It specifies CASSLRLPQTGGYGYTF.

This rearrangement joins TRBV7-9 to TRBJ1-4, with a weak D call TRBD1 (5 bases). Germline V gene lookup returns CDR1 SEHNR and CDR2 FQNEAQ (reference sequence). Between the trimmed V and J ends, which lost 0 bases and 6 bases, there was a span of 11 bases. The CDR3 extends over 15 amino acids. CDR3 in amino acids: CASSLAIQGYEKLFF. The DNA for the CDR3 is TGTGCCAGCAGCTTAGCGATTCAGGGATATGAAAAACTGTTTTTT.

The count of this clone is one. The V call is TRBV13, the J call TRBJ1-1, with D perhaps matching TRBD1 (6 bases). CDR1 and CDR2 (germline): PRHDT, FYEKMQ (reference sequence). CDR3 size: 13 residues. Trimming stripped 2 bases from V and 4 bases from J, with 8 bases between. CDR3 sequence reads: CASSLYRATEAFF. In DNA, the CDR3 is TGTGCCAGCAGCTTATACAGGGCCACTGAAGCTTTCTTT.

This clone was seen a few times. CDR3 residues: CASSPGGSGNTIYF. In DNA, the CDR3 is TGTGCCAGCAGCCCGGGAGGGTCTGGAAACACCATATATTTT. This sequence joins TRBV6-6 and TRBJ1-3; D unclear. CDR3 length: 14 amino acids. Germline CDR1 MNHNY, CDR2 SVGAGI (reference sequence). Trimming took 6 bases from V and 1 from J, leaving 10 bases between them.

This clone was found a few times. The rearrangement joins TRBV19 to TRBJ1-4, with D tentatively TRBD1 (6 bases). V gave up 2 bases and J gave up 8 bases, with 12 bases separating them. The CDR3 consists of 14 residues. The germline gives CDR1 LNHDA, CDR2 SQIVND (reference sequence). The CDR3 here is CASSILTGPEKLFF. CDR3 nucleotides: TGTGCCAGTAGTATACTGACAGGTCCAGAAAAACTGTTTTTT. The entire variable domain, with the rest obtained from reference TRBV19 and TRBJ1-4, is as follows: DGGITQSPKYLFRKEGQNVTLSCEQNLNHDAMYWYRQDPGQGLRLIYYSQIVNDFQKGDIAEGYSVSREKKESFPLTVTSAQKNPTAFYLCASSILTGPEKLFFGSGTQLSVL.

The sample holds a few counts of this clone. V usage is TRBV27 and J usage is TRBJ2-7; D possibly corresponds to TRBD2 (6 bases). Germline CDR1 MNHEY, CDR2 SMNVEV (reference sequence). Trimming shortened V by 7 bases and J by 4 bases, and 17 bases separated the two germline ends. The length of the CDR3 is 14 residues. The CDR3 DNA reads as TGTGCCAGCAAAGGCGGGGCAAGATTTTACGAGCAGTACTTC. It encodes CASKGGARFYEQYF.

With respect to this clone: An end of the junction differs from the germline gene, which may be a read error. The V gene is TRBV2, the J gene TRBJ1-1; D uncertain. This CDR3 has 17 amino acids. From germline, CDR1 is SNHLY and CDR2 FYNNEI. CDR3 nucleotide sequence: TGTGCCAGCAGCGAAGGGCCCTCCGCGGGTGAGAGCACTGAAGCTTTCTTT. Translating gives CASSEGPSAGESTEAFF.

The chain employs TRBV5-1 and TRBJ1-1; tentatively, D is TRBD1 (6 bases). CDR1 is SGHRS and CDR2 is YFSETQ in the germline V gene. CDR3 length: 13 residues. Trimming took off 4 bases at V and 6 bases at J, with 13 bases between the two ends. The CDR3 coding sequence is TGCGCCAGCAGCGGGGGACAAAAGTCTGAAGCTTTCTTT. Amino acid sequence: CASSGGQKSEAFF.

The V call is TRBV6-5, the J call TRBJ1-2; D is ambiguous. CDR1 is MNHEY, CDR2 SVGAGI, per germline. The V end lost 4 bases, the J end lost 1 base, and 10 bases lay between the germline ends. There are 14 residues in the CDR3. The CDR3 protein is CASSLTSFNYGYTF. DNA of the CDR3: TGTGCCAGCAGTTTGACTTCTTTTAACTATGGCTACACCTTC.

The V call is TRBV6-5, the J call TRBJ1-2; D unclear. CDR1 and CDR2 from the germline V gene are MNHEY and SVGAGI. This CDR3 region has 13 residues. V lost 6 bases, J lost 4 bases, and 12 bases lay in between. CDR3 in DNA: TGTGCCAGCAGCCCAGGACTGTTCTATGGCTACACCTTC. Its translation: CASSPGLFYGYTF.

As DNA, the CDR3 is TGTGCCAGCAGCTTGCAACTCGTTTCGAACACCGGGGAGCTGTTTTTT. This codes for CASSLQLVSNTGELFF. The chain links TRBV7-6 to TRBJ2-2; the D is unclear. This CDR3 is 16 amino acids long. Germline V gene data show CDR1 as SGHVS and CDR2 as FNYEAQ. Trimming took 3 bases from V and 0 from J, leaving 11 bases between them.

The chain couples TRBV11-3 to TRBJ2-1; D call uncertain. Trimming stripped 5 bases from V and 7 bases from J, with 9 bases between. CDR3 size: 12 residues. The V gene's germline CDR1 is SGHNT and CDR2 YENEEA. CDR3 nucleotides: TGTGCCAGCAGCCCGACTGTAAATGAGCAGTTCTTC. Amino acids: CASSPTVNEQFF.

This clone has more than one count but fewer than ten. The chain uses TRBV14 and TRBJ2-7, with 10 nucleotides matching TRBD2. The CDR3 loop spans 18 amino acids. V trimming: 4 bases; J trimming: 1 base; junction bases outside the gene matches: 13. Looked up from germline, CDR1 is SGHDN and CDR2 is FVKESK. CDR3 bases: TGTGCCAGCAGCCCCCGGACTAGCGGTAATGTGTGGTCCTACGAGCAGTACTTC. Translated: CASSPRTSGNVWSYEQYF. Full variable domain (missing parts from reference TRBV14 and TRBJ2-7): EAGVTQFPSHSVIEKGQTVTLRCDPISGHDNLYWYRRVMGKEIKFLLHFVKESKQDESGMPNNRFLAERTGGTYSTLKVQPAELEDSGVYFCASSPRTSGNVWSYEQYFGPGTRLTVT.

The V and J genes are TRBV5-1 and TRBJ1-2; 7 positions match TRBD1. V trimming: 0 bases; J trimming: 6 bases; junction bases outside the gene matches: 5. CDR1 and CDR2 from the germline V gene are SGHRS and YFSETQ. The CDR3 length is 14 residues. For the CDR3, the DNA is TGCGCCAGCAGCTTGGGACAGGGTGAGGATGGCTACACCTTC. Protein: CASSLGQGEDGYTF.

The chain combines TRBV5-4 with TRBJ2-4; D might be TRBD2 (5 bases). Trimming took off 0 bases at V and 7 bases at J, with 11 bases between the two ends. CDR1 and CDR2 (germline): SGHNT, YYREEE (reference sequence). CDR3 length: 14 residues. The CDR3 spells CASSLAGGSNIQYF. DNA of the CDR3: TGTGCCAGCAGCTTGGCCGGAGGTAGTAACATTCAGTACTTC.

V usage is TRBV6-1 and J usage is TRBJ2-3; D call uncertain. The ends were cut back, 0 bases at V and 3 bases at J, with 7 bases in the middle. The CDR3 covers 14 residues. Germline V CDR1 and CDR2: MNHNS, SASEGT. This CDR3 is CASSEASRTDTQYF. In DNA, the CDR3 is TGTGCCAGCAGTGAAGCGTCGAGGACAGATACGCAGTATTTT.

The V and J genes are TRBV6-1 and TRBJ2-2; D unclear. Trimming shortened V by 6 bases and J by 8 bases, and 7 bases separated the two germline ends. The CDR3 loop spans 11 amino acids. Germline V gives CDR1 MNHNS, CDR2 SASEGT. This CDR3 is CASRQSGELFF. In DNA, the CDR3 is TGTGCCAGCAGACAGTCAGGGGAGCTGTTTTTT.

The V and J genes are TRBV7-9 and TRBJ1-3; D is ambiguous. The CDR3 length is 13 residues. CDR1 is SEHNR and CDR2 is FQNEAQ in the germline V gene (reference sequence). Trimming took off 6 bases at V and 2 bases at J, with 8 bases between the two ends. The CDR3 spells CASRISAGNTIYF. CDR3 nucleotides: TGTGCCAGCAGAATTTCCGCTGGAAACACCATATATTTT.

The CDR3 reads CASSATGFNYGYTF. CDR3 coding DNA: TGTGCCAGCAGCGCCACAGGGTTTAACTATGGCTACACCTTC. The chain recombines TRBV9 with TRBJ1-2; weak D call: TRBD1 (6 bases). Germline assignment: CDR1 SGDLS and CDR2 YYNGEE. Trimming cost V 3 bases and J 1 base, with 10 bases left between them. The CDR3 is 14 amino acids. The full variable domain, completed using reference TRBV9 and TRBJ1-2, is DSGVTQTPKHLITATGQRVTLRCSPRSGDLSVYWYQQSLDQGLQFLIQYYNGEERAKGNILERFSAQQFPDLHSELNLSSLELGDSALYFCASSATGFNYGYTFGSGTRLTVV.

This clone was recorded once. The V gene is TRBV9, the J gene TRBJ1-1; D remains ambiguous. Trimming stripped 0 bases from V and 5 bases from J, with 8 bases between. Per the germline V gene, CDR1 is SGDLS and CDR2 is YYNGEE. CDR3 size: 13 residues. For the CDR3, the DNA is TGTGCCAGCAGCGTAGTGGAGAGAACTGAAGCTTTCTTT. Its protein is CASSVVERTEAFF.

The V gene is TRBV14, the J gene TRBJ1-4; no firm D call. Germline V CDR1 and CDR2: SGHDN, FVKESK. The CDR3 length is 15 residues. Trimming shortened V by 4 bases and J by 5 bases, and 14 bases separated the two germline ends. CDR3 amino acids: CASSLGRGGNEKLFF. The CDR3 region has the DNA TGTGCCAGCAGCCTAGGACGGGGAGGAAATGAAAAACTGTTTTTT.

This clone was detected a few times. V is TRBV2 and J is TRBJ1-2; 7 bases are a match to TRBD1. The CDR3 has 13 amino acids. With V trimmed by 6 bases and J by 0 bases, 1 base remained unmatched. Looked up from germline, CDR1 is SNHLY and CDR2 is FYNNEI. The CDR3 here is CASSDRANYGYTF. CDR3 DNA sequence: TGTGCCAGCAGCGACAGGGCTAACTATGGCTACACCTTC.

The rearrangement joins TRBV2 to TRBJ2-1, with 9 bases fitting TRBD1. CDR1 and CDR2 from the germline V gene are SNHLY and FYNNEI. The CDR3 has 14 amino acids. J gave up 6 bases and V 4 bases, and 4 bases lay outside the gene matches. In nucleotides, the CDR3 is TGTGCCAGCAGTGCACAGGGGGCTATCAATGAGCAGTTCTTC. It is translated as CASSAQGAINEQFF.

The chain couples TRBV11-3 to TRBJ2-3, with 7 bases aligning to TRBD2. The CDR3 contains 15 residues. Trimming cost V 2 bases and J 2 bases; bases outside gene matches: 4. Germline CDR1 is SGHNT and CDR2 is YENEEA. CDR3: CASSLLGGYTDTQYF. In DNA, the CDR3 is TGTGCCAGCAGCTTATTGGGAGGGTACACAGATACGCAGTATTTT.

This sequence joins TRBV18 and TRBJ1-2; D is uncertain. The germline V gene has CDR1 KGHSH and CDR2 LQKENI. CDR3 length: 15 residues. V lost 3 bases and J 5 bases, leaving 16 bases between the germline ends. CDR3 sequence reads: CASSPSQAQQYGYTF. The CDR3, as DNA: TGTGCCAGCTCACCCTCGCAGGCACAGCAGTATGGCTACACCTTC.

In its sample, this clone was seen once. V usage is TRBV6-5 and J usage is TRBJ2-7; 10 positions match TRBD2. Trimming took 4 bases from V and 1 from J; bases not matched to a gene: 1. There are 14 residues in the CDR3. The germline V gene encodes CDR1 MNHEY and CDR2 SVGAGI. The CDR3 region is CASSLTSGSYEQYF. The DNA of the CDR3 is TGTGCCAGCAGTTTGACTAGCGGGTCCTACGAGCAGTACTTC.

The CDR3 nucleotides are TGTGCCAGCAGCCCGACAGGGTGGGGTGAAAAACTGTTTTTT. Amino acids: CASSPTGWGEKLFF. The chain joins TRBV5-5 to TRBJ1-4; 7 nucleotides match TRBD1. Germline-derived CDR1 and CDR2 are SGHKS and YYEKEE (reference sequence). V trimming: 4 bases; J trimming: 7 bases; junction bases outside the gene matches: 7. This CDR3 contains 14 residues.

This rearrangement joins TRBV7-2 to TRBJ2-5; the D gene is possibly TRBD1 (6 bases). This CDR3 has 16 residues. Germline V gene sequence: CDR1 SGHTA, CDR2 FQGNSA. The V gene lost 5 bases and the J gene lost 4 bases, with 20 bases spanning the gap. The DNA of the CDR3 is TGTGCCAGCAGCCAAGGCCGGACAGTCCGCCGAGAGACCCAGTACTTC. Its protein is CASSQGRTVRRETQYF. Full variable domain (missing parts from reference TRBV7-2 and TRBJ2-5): GAGVSQSPSNKVTEKGKDVELRCDPISGHTALYWYRQSLGQGLEFLIYFQGNSAPDKSGLPSDRFSAERTGGSVSTLTIQRTQQEDSAVYLCASSQGRTVRRETQYFGPGTRLLVL.